The 17 T cell receptor beta chains below were found in one sample sequenced in a study of T cell responses to AZD1222 COVID-19 vaccine. TCRdb keeps only in-frame clones here, not all; method: immunoSEQ multiplex PCR. Seen here are some 110,000 clones, about 87% observed once, and the top ten hold about 4.2%. The sample here was peripheral blood, taken on day 0 of AZD1222 vaccination. The source of these receptors is an adult in good health.

The J gene is TRBJ2-7, the V gene TRBV11-2; D remains unclear. V shed 7 bases and J shed 5 bases, with 18 bases lying between them. The CDR3 runs to 14 residues. Per the germline V gene, CDR1 is SGHAT and CDR2 is FQNNGV. The DNA of the CDR3 is TGTGCCAGCACCCCGTGGCGGAGACCCGACGAGCAGTACTTC. Its protein is CASTPWRRPDEQYF.

The CDR3 bases are TGTGCCAGCAGAGGGACAGCTGGAAGTGAGCAGTTCTTC. Protein product: CASRGTAGSEQFF. The chain joins TRBV6-5 to TRBJ2-1; the match to TRBD1 covers 7 bases. Germline trimming cut 6 bases from V and 9 bases from J; bases unmatched to any gene: 8. The CDR3 covers 13 residues. In germline, CDR1 is MNHEY, CDR2 SVGAGI.

The chain combines TRBV5-5 with TRBJ1-6; TRBD1 agrees at 7 bases. This CDR3 comprises 16 residues. With 3 bases clipped from V and 3 bases from J, the junction kept 6 bases outside the gene matches. Per the germline V gene, CDR1 is SGHKS and CDR2 is YYEKEE (reference sequence). Here the CDR3 DNA reads TGTGCCAGCAGCTCCGGGACAGATTTCTATAATTCACCCCTCCACTTT. Translation gives CASSSGTDFYNSPLHF.

J is TRBJ2-5 and V is TRBV5-6; TRBD1 matches 8 bases. The V segment lost 3 bases and the J segment 0 bases; nucleotides outside the gene matches: 7. Germline V gives CDR1 SGHDT, CDR2 YYEEEE. The CDR3 sequence is 16 residues long. This CDR3 is CASSWRQGFDQETQYF. The CDR3 DNA is TGTGCCAGCAGCTGGCGACAGGGGTTCGACCAAGAGACCCAGTACTTC. Full variable domain (missing parts from reference TRBV5-6 and TRBJ2-5): DAGVTQSPTHLIKTRGQQVTLRCSPKSGHDTVSWYQQALGQGPQFIFQYYEEEERQRGNFPDRFSGHQFPNYSSELNVNALLLGDSALYLCASSWRQGFDQETQYFGPGTRLLVL.

V gene TRBV9 combines with J gene TRBJ1-6; D not certain. Germline CDR1 reads SGDLS; CDR2 reads YYNGEE. There are 16 residues in the CDR3. The V and J ends lost 4 bases and 3 bases respectively, with 14 bases between them. The CDR3 nucleotides read TGTGCCAGCAGCCCCTACGGGGAGCTCTATAATTCACCCCTCCACTTT. Its protein product is CASSPYGELYNSPLHF.

CDR3 nucleotides: TGTGCCAGCAGCTTTGATGACAGGGCGAACACTGAAGCTTTCTTT. Residues: CASSFDDRANTEAFF. The chain links TRBV7-3 to TRBJ1-1; 7 bases map to TRBD1. J gave up 1 base and V 3 bases, and 5 bases lay outside the gene matches. Germline V gene sequence: CDR1 SGHTA, CDR2 FQGTGA. This CDR3 has 15 residues.

The V and J genes are TRBV28 and TRBJ2-3; possibly TRBD1 for D (6 bases). The CDR3 length is 16 residues. The germline CDR1 and CDR2 sequences are MDHEN and SYDVKM. V lost 4 bases, J lost 0 bases, and 14 bases lay in between. The chain's CDR3 is CASSSNRVRSTDTQYF. The CDR3 coding sequence is TGTGCCAGCAGTTCTAACAGGGTCCGAAGCACAGATACGCAGTATTTT.

DNA for the CDR3: TGTGCCAGCAGCGCTCAAGGATACTATCAGCCCCAGCATTTT. It encodes CASSAQGYYQPQHF. The rearrangement uses TRBV9 and TRBJ1-5; no clear D gene. Per the germline V gene, CDR1 is SGDLS and CDR2 is YYNGEE. V lost 3 bases to trimming and J lost 5 bases, with 12 bases between them. The CDR3 consists of 14 residues.

In nucleotides, the CDR3 is TGTGCCAGCAGTTTAGGGGGACGCAACATTCAGTACTTC. Its protein is CASSLGGRNIQYF. This rearrangement joins TRBV28 to TRBJ2-4; D may correspond to TRBD1 or TRBD2 (5 bases each). The germline V and J ends were trimmed by 2 bases and 7 bases, with 9 bases remaining between them. The CDR3 consists of 13 residues. CDR1 is MDHEN and CDR2 is SYDVKM in the germline V gene.

This rearrangement joins TRBV9 to TRBJ1-1; D uncertain. V was pared by 4 bases and J by 1 base, with 8 bases between. The CDR3 is made up of 13 amino acids. Germline V CDR1 and CDR2: SGDLS, YYNGEE. CDR3 loop: CASSPRKNTEAFF. DNA of the CDR3: TGTGCCAGCAGCCCGAGGAAGAACACTGAAGCTTTCTTT.

The chain combines TRBV29-1 with TRBJ1-5, with D hard to call. The CDR3 is 14 amino acids. Deletions cut 3 bases from V and 11 bases from J, with 20 bases between. Germline CDR1 reads SQVTM; CDR2 reads ANQGSEA. The CDR3 here is CSVDSGFGESTQHF. As DNA, the CDR3 is TGCAGCGTTGACTCCGGTTTCGGGGAATCAACCCAGCATTTT.

This rearrangement joins TRBV27 to TRBJ1-5; D gene unclear. The CDR3 totals 13 residues. Germline assignment: CDR1 MNHEY and CDR2 SMNVEV (reference sequence). Trimming stripped 5 bases from V and 5 bases from J, with 10 bases between. This chain's CDR3 is CASSRGPDQPQHF. As DNA, the CDR3 is TGTGCCAGCAGTCGAGGGCCCGATCAGCCCCAGCATTTT.

The chain links TRBV27 to TRBJ2-7; 7 positions match TRBD1. The length of the CDR3 is 15 residues. Germline V gene data show CDR1 as MNHEY and CDR2 as SMNVEV (reference sequence). The trim removed 11 bases at V and 2 bases at J, leaving 15 bases unmatched. The CDR3 DNA reads as TGTGCCTCCTGGATGGCGCCAGGGGGTCCCTACGAGCAGTACTTC. Translating gives CASWMAPGGPYEQYF.

The chain links TRBV19 to TRBJ1-4; a weak D match, TRBD1 (6 bases). The V end lost 3 bases, the J end lost 5 bases, and 13 bases lay between the germline ends. This CDR3 has 15 residues. Germline V gene data show CDR1 as LNHDA and CDR2 as SQIVND (reference sequence). The chain's CDR3 is CASSIGQDRNEKLFF. Here the CDR3 DNA reads TGTGCCAGTAGTATTGGTCAGGACAGAAATGAAAAACTGTTTTTT.

V and J are TRBV6-5 and TRBJ2-2; the match to TRBD2 covers 10 bases. Germline lookup yields CDR1 MNHEY and CDR2 SVGAGI. Germline trimming cut 5 bases from V and 3 bases from J; bases unmatched to any gene: 3. This CDR3 has 15 amino acids. The CDR3 DNA reads as TGTGCCAGCAGTCGGGGGACTAGCGACACCGGGGAGCTGTTTTTT. It specifies CASSRGTSDTGELFF.

CDR3 protein: CASSPRASGGPDTQYF. The CDR3 coding sequence is TGTGCCAGCTCACCACGGGCTAGCGGGGGACCAGATACGCAGTATTTT. The V gene is TRBV18, the J gene TRBJ2-3; TRBD2 aligns across 10 bases. The CDR3 runs to 16 residues. Germline V gene sequence: CDR1 KGHSH, CDR2 LQKENI. The ends lost 1 base at V and 4 bases at J; junction bases unmatched: 5.

By share, this clone counts as large. The rearrangement links TRBV7-9 to TRBJ1-5, with 8 bases identical to TRBD1. This CDR3 is built from 16 residues. Germline V gives CDR1 SEHNR, CDR2 FQNEAQ (reference sequence). The J segment lost 2 bases and the V segment lost 4 bases, leaving 7 bases of the junction unmatched. The DNA of the CDR3 is TGTGCCAGCAGCTCGACAGGGGAACGGGGCAATCAGCCCCAGCATTTT. This translates into CASSSTGERGNQPQHF.